This TCR beta chain was recorded in a study of human thymus T cells (TCRdb year 2020). Background on the whole study: The study used fewer than ten infant thymus samples plus four related peripheral blood samples to characterize TCR alpha and beta repertoires. Donor ages ranging from roughly 6 to 244 days were recorded, and more than 5 male and a couple of female infants were included in the cohort.

Comments on this clone: Its antigen is unknown. Base qualities are not provided; no much larger clone lies one nucleotide away.

Thymus tissue was collected as surgical resects that were removed during corrective cardiac surgery. In Finland, the donors were immunologically healthy infants who were having open corrective cardiac surgery for congenital heart defects. Thymocytes were released mechanically from tissue and stored at -70 °C as pellets of about 10-34 million cells. A QIAsymphony instrument was used to extract genomic DNA from the frozen cell pellets. The germline V gene (reference sequence) provides CDR1 SEHNR and CDR2 FQNEAQ. The CDR3 spans 17 residues, from the cysteine through the phenylalanine. Only the CDR3 DNA is retained, 51 bases long and in frame from the first base. V is trimmed back by 2 bases and J by 2 bases, and the junction contains 9 bases that no gene match accounts for. The study at large found these results: Both the thymic and the peripheral blood repertoires appeared to show biased V and J gene segment usage. Highly overlapping thymic TCR repertoires among unrelated individuals were reported in the related research. On average, thymus samples gave roughly 800,000 unique TCRB clonotypes, whereas blood samples gave about 92,000.

TCRB and TCRAD loci were amplified from a standardized quantity of quality-controlled genomic DNA using the immunoSEQ multiplex PCR assay. The amplicons spanned the V(D)J region and were long enough to cover the CDR3 and allow V and J genes to be identified. The commercial immunoSEQ service was used to sequence amplicons on an Illumina platform. The authors' analysis ran thus. Primer bias and sequencing errors were corrected as previously described, and TCRAD and TCRB were defined on the basis of the IMGT database. The repertoires were analysed using immunoSEQ Analyzer 3.0 and VDJTools for basic statistics, V/J segment usage, diversity estimates, rarefaction and pairwise overlap. Diversity was estimated using the Chao1, ChaoE, Efron-Thisted, Shannon and inverse Simpson indices, and was also estimated on datasets down-sampled to the size of the smallest sample. Repertoire overlap was determined by strict matching of CDR3 nucleotide sequence, V gene and J gene, and Jaccard-based multidimensional scaling clustering was applied. TCRdb carries this immuneACCESS record with in-frame sequences only. Its versions omit some clonotypes, under half of them owing to an unresolved V gene in the studies checked, with the rest unexplained. V, J and clone size are those of that table, while D and trimming were read from the DNA. The sample table lists tens of thousands of clones, approximately 95% of them with a count of one. Of the sample, about 0.03% falls within the top ten clones.

The rearranged segments are TRBV7-9 and TRBJ1-3, and 7 junction bases match TRBD1. Sequencing was performed on thymus tissue. The sequence was collected from a girl in the first two years of life with a congenital heart defect but otherwise immunologically healthy. Here the CDR3 is given as CASSLPDGQATGNTIYF. The nucleotides are TGTGCCAGCAGCTTACCCGACGGACAGGCTACTGGAAACACCATATATTTT.